The 12 T cell receptor beta chains given below trace back to one sample, sequenced in a study of CD8 T cells in ankylosing spondylitis. Overall study findings and caveats: Among TCR beta sequences, a motif of under ten highly homologous variants appeared characteristic of ankylosing spondylitis blood.

These TCRs' antigens remain unknown. TCRdb analysed the 5' RACE reads with MiXCR anew, one entry per CDR3 protein. This table holds about 510,000 distinct CDR3 sequences, about 5.2% found once. Sequenced input: blood, either unsorted or a sorted T cell fraction (not recorded which). Receptor source: a male donor with ankylosing spondylitis.

This clonotype occurred many times. The CDR3 DNA is TGCAGCGTTGGGTTCTACGGGACGAGGTCCTACGAGCAGTACTTC. Translated: CSVGFYGTRSYEQYF. This chain joins TRBV29-1 and TRBJ2-7; D may match TRBD1 or TRBD2 (5 bases each). The germline CDR1 and CDR2 sequences are SQVTM and ANQGSEA. Trimming cost V 4 bases and J 1 base, with 17 bases left between them. This CDR3 is 15 amino acids long.

This clonotype was counted ten times or more. The CDR3 DNA reads as TGTGCCAGCAGCTTTACCGGTCTGAATGAAAAACTGTTTTTT. Amino acid sequence: CASSFTGLNEKLFF. The chain links TRBV7-2 to TRBJ1-4; D is undetermined. The CDR3 contains 14 residues. Germline CDR1 is SGHTA and CDR2 is FQGNSA. With 3 bases removed from V and 5 bases from J, the gap between germline ends came to 10 bases.

This clonotype was recorded a few times. The missing conserved phenylalanine or tryptophan at the end of this CDR3 makes a read error likely. This chain links TRBV5-1 with TRBJ2-2; perhaps TRBD2 as D (5 bases). V was shortened by 0 bases and J by 3 bases, with 9 bases between the two germline ends. The germline V gene has CDR1 SGHRS and CDR2 YFSETQ. This CDR3 spans 15 amino acids. The CDR3 DNA follows: TGCGCCAGCAGCTTGGCCCGGCGGGACACCGGGGAGCTGTTTTGT. Translating gives CASSLARRDTGELFC.

This clonotype was counted many times. This chain connects TRBV20-1 to TRBJ1-1; 7 positions agree with TRBD1. The CDR3 covers 15 residues. Germline V CDR1 and CDR2: DFQATT, SNEGSKA (reference sequence). J was trimmed by 8 bases and V by 0 bases; bases with no gene match: 12. The CDR3 DNA follows: TGCAGTGCTAGAGAGACCGGGGACAGTGGATTCGAAGCTTTCTTT. Translated: CSARETGDSGFEAFF.

In its sample, this clonotype was seen a few times. This chain connects TRBV5-5 to TRBJ2-1; 9 bases are shared with TRBD1. CDR1 is SGHKS, CDR2 YYEKEE, per germline (reference sequence). Trimming took 4 bases from V and 7 from J; bases not matched to a gene: 12. CDR3 length equals 16 residues. The CDR3 sequence is CASSGRPGQGWNEQFF. The DNA of the CDR3 is TGTGCCAGCAGCGGCCGACCGGGACAGGGTTGGAATGAGCAGTTCTTC.

At least ten counts were recorded for this clonotype. V and J are TRBV6-5 and TRBJ2-1; tentatively, D is TRBD2 (5 bases). This CDR3 has 14 residues. Germline V gives CDR1 MNHEY, CDR2 SVGAGI. V was trimmed by 3 bases and J by 8 bases, leaving 14 bases between them. The CDR3 spells CASSYTWARDEQFF. DNA for the CDR3: TGTGCCAGCAGTTATACATGGGCGCGGGATGAGCAGTTCTTC.

This clonotype was recorded at least ten times. The chain carries TRBV5-1 and TRBJ2-1, with TRBD2 identical over 7 bases. Germline loops: CDR1 SGHRS, CDR2 YFSETQ. CDR3 length: 12 amino acids. Trimming took 5 bases from V and 11 from J; bases not matched to a gene: 7. The CDR3 region is CASSLDSGQQFF. CDR3 bases: TGCGCCAGCAGTTTAGATAGCGGGCAGCAGTTCTTC.

This clonotype was recorded many times. The chain has TRBV4-3 and TRBJ1-1; D gene ambiguous. The length of the CDR3 is 13 residues. In germline, CDR1 is LGHNA, CDR2 YSLEER. The V end lost 0 bases, the J end lost 4 bases, and 6 bases lay between the germline ends. As DNA, the CDR3 is TGCGCCAGCAGCCAAGATTTTTCCACTGAAGCTTTCTTT. This translates into CASSQDFSTEAFF.

This clonotype was detected ten times or more. J is TRBJ2-1 and V is TRBV29-1; 12 bases are shared with TRBD1. V lost 4 bases and J lost 9; bases outside the gene matches: 4. Germline CDR1 is SQVTM and CDR2 is ANQGSEA. This CDR3 contains 13 residues. The CDR3, as DNA: TGCAGCGTTGGGGGACAGGGGGCCGTTGAGCAGTTCTTC. Its translation is CSVGGQGAVEQFF.

There are a few counts of this clonotype. The gene calls are TRBV29-1 and TRBJ1-1; D uncertain. V gave up 7 bases and J gave up 4 bases, with 10 bases separating them. CDR3 size: 11 residues. Germline V gene lookup returns CDR1 SQVTM and CDR2 ANQGSEA. CDR3 amino acids: CSGVLGTEAFF. CDR3 DNA sequence: TGCAGCGGGGTTCTCGGCACTGAAGCTTTCTTT.

In its sample, this clonotype was seen many times. CDR3 protein: CASSTGSGTEAFF. The CDR3 DNA is TGTGCCAGCAGTACAGGGAGTGGCACTGAAGCTTTCTTT. V usage is TRBV7-2 and J usage is TRBJ1-1, with a tentative D call TRBD1 (6 bases). The V end was cut by 6 bases, the J end by 4 bases, with 12 bases between. Germline values: CDR1 SGHTA, CDR2 FQGNSA. This CDR3 is built from 13 residues.

This clonotype was found many times. The CDR3 coding sequence is TGTGCCAGCAGCGTAGAGGCATCCACCCTCCACTTT. Encoded protein: CASSVEASTLHF. V gene TRBV9 combines with J gene TRBJ1-6; D gene uncertain. The CDR3 is made up of 12 amino acids. V lost 0 bases to trimming and J lost 14 bases, with 9 bases between them. Germline values: CDR1 SGDLS, CDR2 YYNGEE.